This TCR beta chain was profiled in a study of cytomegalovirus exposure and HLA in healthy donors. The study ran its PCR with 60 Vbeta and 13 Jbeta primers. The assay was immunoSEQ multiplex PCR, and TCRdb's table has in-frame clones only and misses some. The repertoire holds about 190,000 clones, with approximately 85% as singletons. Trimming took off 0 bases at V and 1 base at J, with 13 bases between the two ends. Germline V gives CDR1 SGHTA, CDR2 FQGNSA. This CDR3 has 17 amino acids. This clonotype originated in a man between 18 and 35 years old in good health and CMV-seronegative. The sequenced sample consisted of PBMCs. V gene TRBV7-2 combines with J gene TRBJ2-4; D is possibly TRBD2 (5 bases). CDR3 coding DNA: TGTGCCAGCAGCTTAGCGCATATGGGAGCGGCCAAAAACATTCAGTACTTC. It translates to CASSLAHMGAAKNIQYF.